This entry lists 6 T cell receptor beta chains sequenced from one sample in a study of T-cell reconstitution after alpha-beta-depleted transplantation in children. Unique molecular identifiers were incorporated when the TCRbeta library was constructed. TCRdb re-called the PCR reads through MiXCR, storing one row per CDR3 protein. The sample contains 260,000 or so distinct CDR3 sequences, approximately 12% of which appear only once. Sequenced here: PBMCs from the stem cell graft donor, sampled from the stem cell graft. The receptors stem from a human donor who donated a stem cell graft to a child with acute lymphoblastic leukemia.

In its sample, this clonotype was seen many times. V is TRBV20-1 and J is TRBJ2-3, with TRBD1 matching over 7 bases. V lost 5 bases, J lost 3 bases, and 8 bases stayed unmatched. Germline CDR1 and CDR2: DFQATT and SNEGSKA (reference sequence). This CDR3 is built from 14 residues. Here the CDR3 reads CSALDRVVTDTQYF. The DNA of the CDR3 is TGCAGTGCTCTCGACAGGGTAGTAACAGATACGCAGTATTTT.

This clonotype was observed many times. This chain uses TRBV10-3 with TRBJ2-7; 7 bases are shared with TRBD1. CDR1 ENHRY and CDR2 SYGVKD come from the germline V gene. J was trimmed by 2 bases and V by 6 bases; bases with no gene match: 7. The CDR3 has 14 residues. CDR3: CAISPGQITYEQYF. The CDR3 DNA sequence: TGTGCCATCAGCCCGGGACAGATAACCTACGAGCAGTACTTC.

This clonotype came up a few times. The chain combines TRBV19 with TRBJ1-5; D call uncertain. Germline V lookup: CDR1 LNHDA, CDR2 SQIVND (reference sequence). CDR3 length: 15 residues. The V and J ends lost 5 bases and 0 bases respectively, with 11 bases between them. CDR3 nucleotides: TGTGCCAGTAGTTCCCGGGCCTCTAGCAATCAGCCCCAGCATTTT. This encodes CASSSRASSNQPQHF.

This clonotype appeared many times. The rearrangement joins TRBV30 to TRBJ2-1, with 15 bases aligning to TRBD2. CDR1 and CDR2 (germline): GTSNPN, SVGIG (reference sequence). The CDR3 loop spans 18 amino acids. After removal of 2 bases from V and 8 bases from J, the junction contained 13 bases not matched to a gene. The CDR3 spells CAWSPRTSGRARYDEQFF. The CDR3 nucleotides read TGTGCCTGGAGTCCAAGGACTAGCGGGAGGGCCCGGTATGATGAGCAGTTCTTC. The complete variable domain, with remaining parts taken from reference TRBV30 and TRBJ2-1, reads SQTIHQWPATLVQPVGSPLSLECTVEGTSNPNLYWYRQAAGRGLQLLFYSVGIGQISSEVPQNLSASRPQDRQFILSSKKLLLSDSGFYLCAWSPRTSGRARYDEQFFGPGTRLTVL.

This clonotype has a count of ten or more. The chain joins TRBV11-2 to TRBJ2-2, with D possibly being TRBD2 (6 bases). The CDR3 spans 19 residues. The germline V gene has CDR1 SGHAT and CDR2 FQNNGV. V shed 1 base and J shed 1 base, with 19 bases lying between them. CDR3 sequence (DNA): TGTGCCAGCAGCTTAGGCCCACGACTCCTGGAGGGGAACACCGGGGAGCTGTTTTTT. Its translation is CASSLGPRLLEGNTGELFF.

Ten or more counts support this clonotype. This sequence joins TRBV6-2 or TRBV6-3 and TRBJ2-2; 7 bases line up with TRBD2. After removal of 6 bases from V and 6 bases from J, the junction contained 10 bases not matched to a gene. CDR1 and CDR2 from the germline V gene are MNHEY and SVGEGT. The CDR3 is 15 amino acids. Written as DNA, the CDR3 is TGTGCCAGCAGCCACCCCGGGAGGTCTGCCGGGGAGCTGTTTTTT. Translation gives CASSHPGRSAGELFF.